A single sample gave rise to the 2 T cell receptor beta chains below, sequenced in a study of response to subunit inactivated influenza vaccine. Each CDR3 protein gets one entry after TCRdb re-called the RT-PCR reads with MiXCR. The table includes roughly 700,000 distinct CDR3 sequences, approximately 15% detected once. Source: PBMCs from blood, taken roughly 2 weeks before vaccination. The source of these receptors is a man aged 50 to 60 who received an inactivated influenza vaccine.

The chain is built from TRBV20-1 and TRBJ2-2; 10 nucleotides align to TRBD2. This CDR3 is 15 amino acids long. The germline CDR1 and CDR2 sequences are DFQATT and SNEGSKA (reference sequence). The V and J ends lost 5 bases and 5 bases, in that order; junction bases with no gene match: 8. CDR3 amino acids: CSALFSGRLTGELFF. The CDR3 nucleotides read TGCAGTGCTCTATTTAGCGGGAGGTTAACCGGGGAGCTGTTTTTT.

Ten or more counts support this clonotype. The V and J genes are TRBV11-2 and TRBJ2-7; 8 bases fit TRBD1. Germline V gene sequence: CDR1 SGHAT, CDR2 FQNNGV. There are 14 residues in the CDR3. The V segment lost 7 bases and the J segment 4 bases; nucleotides outside the gene matches: 9. The CDR3 sequence is CASTTLQGAYEQYF. CDR3 nucleotide sequence: TGTGCCAGCACCACCCTCCAGGGGGCTTACGAGCAGTACTTC.